This T cell receptor beta chain derives from a study of blood T cell repertoires in COVID-19. As for the study in general: The origin of the acute and convalescent COVID-19 samples was the United States, Italy and Spain. The cDNA or gDNA used as material had been derived from T cells, B-cell-depleted T cells, or PBMCs.

Per the original data handling: Using reference gene primer amplification, nucleated cell counts were estimated. Libraries were prepared by immunoSEQ multiplex PCR; TCRdb keeps only in-frame clonotypes and omits some of them. V and J calls and clone size come straight from that table; D and trimming were deduced from the DNA. The sample shows around 100,000 clones, approximately 84% of them seen only once. Trimming removed 8 bases at V and 1 base at J, with 8 bases between. CDR3 size: 12 residues. Germline CDR1 MNHEY, CDR2 SVGAGI. This receptor was obtained from a human donor in a cohort sampled during active or convalescent COVID-19. The sequenced sample was peripheral blood. The rearrangement links TRBV6-5 to TRBJ1-1; D is ambiguous. The CDR3 is CASQAGNTEAFF. CDR3 bases: TGTGCCAGCCAGGCAGGGAACACTGAAGCTTTCTTT.